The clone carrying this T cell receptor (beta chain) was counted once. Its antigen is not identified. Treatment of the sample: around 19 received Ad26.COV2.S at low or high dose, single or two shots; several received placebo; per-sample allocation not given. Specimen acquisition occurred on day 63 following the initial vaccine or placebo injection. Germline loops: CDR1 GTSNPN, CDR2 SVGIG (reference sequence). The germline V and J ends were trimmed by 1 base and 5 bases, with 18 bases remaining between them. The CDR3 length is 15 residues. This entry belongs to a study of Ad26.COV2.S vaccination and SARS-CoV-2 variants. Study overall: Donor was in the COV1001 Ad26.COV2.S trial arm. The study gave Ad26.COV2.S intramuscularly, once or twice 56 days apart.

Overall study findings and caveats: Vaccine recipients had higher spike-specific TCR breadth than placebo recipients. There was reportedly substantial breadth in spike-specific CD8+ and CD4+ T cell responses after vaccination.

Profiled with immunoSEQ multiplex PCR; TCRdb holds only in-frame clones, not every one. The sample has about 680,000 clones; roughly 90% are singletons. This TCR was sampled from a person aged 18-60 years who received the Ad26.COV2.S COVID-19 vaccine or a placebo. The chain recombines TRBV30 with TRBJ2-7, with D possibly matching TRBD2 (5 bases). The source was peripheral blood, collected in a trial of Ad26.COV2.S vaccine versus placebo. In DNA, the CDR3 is TGTGCCTGGAGTGGCGGACTTCCGAATCACCACGAGCAGTACTTC. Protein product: CAWSGGLPNHHEQYF.